The 29 T cell receptor beta chains below were found in one sample sequenced in a study of regulatory T cells in long-lasting Graves disease. For TCR beta, libraries came from iRepertoire HTBI primers and Arm-PCR of CDR3 regions. In TCRdb, the multiplex PCR reads were re-called with MiXCR into one record per CDR3 protein. Seen here are around 460,000 distinct CDR3 sequences, 14% observed once, and the top ten hold around a sixth. This sample's time point: newly diagnosed GD, antithyroid drugs for less than 3 months. RNA from PBMCs was the source of the TCR library. This sample also belongs to another study, concerning T cells in Graves' hyperthyroidism and ophthalmopathy.

The material sequenced was peripheral blood mononuclear cells (PBMCs), taken at new diagnosis, from a patient treated with antithyroid drugs. Receptors were obtained from a woman aged 45 to 65 with Graves disease.

In this sample, this clonotype turned up many times. CDR3 DNA: TGTGCCAGCAGCGTCGTGGGGGCTAGCGGAGAGTGGGGTCCCACCTACGAGCAGTACTTC. Encoded protein: CASSVVGASGEWGPTYEQYF. V and J are TRBV9 and TRBJ2-7, with a possible D match to TRBD2 (7 bases). This CDR3 spans 20 amino acids. V was pared by 2 bases and J by 2 bases, with 29 bases between. Germline loops: CDR1 SGDLS, CDR2 YYNGEE.

This clonotype was detected ten times or more. The gene calls are TRBV12-3 or TRBV12-4 and TRBJ2-5; perhaps TRBD2 as D (6 bases). Trimming took 8 bases from V and 3 from J, leaving 19 bases between them. CDR3 length equals 15 residues. The CDR3 DNA reads as TGTGCCAGCCGCGATCCGGGAGTATTGAAAGAGACCCAGTACTTC. It encodes CASRDPGVLKETQYF.

The V gene is TRBV20-1, the J gene TRBJ2-7; D is possibly TRBD2 (6 bases). Trimming shortened V by 3 bases and J by 0 bases, and 15 bases separated the two germline ends. Germline V gene sequence: CDR1 DFQATT, CDR2 SNEGSKA (reference sequence). The CDR3 spans 15 residues. The CDR3 is CSASDPGTDSYEQYF. The CDR3 nucleotides read TGCAGTGCTAGTGACCCCGGGACTGACTCCTACGAGCAGTACTTC.

Remarks on this clonotype: A read error may be the cause here, since a much bigger clone is one base away. The rearrangement joins TRBV11-2 to TRBJ2-5; 9 nucleotides line up with TRBD2. Germline values: CDR1 SGHAT, CDR2 FQNNGV. The CDR3 length is 14 residues. V shed 3 bases and J 4 bases; nucleotides not matched to a gene: 3. CDR3 residues: CASSFSGGGETQYF. The CDR3 bases are TGTGCCAGCAGCTTTAGCGGGGGAGGAGAGACCCAGTACTTC.

This clonotype was seen many times. This chain uses TRBV12-3 or TRBV12-4 with TRBJ2-5; TRBD2 aligns across 13 bases. The V gene end was trimmed by 3 bases and the J gene end by 2 bases; junction bases not matched to a gene: 3. The CDR3 contains 16 residues. The CDR3, as DNA: TGTGCCAGCAGTTTGACTAGCGGGAGGCCTCAAGAGACCCAGTACTTC. It is translated as CASSLTSGRPQETQYF.

The V gene is TRBV12-3 or TRBV12-4, the J gene TRBJ1-4; D might be TRBD1 (5 bases). The CDR3 is 14 amino acids. Trimming removed 1 base from V and 14 bases from J, with 17 bases in between. The CDR3 DNA reads TGTGCCAGCAGTTTAGGGCCCGGGGGGGGGGACCTGTTTTTT. It encodes CASSLGPGGGDLFF.

This clonotype was seen a handful of times. This chain joins TRBV9 and TRBJ1-3, with D hard to call. V lost 6 bases, J lost 2 bases, and 21 bases lay in between. The CDR3 runs to 17 residues. CDR1 SGDLS and CDR2 YYNGEE come from the germline V gene. The CDR3 DNA sequence: TGTGCCAGCACCCCTCGCGACGTTTATTCGGCTGGAAACACCATATATTTT. Translation: CASTPRDVYSAGNTIYF.

Only a few counts were recorded for this clonotype. V and J are TRBV2 and TRBJ1-5, with a weak D call TRBD1 (5 bases). Germline V gene lookup returns CDR1 SNHLY and CDR2 FYNNEI. Trimming cost V 1 base and J 3 bases, with 10 bases left between them. The CDR3 length is 15 residues. The CDR3 sequence is CASSEVWGVNQPQHF. The CDR3 DNA follows: TGTGCCAGCAGTGAAGTTTGGGGGGTCAATCAGCCCCAGCATTTT.

In its sample, this clonotype was seen many times. The V call is TRBV2, the J call TRBJ1-5; 7 bases fit TRBD1. CDR3 length: 16 residues. Looked up from germline, CDR1 is SNHLY and CDR2 is FYNNEI. V gave up 6 bases and J gave up 5 bases; unmatched junction bases: 13. CDR3 in amino acids: CASSKGTDNADQPQHF. CDR3 DNA: TGTGCCAGCAGCAAAGGGACAGACAACGCGGATCAGCCCCAGCATTTT.

The genes are TRBV25-1 and TRBJ2-5; D is possibly TRBD1 or TRBD2 (5 bases each). Germline values: CDR1 MGHDK, CDR2 SYGVNS. This CDR3 is 14 amino acids long. Trimming left V 6 bases short and J 2 bases short, with 13 bases between. The chain's CDR3 is CASSDRDGQETQYF. CDR3 DNA sequence: TGTGCCAGCAGCGATCGGGACGGACAAGAGACCCAGTACTTC.

This clonotype was detected ten times or more. The chain recombines TRBV27 with TRBJ2-2; TRBD1 or TRBD2 may be the D gene (5 bases each). Trimming removed 6 bases at V and 4 bases at J, with 15 bases between. CDR1 and CDR2 from the germline V gene are MNHEY and SMNVEV (reference sequence). This CDR3 is 15 amino acids long. In DNA, the CDR3 is TGTGCCAGCAGCGGGGCACTACTACCCACCGGGGAGCTGTTTTTT. Translation: CASSGALLPTGELFF.

This clonotype has ten or more counts. This rearrangement joins TRBV6-2 or TRBV6-3 to TRBJ2-7, with D hard to call. Trimming left V 5 bases short and J 1 base short, with 12 bases between. CDR1 MNHEY and CDR2 SVGEGT come from the germline V gene. The CDR3 has 14 amino acids. As DNA, the CDR3 is TGTGCCAGCAGTCCTATCCAATGGTCCTACGAGCAGTACTTC. This gives the protein CASSPIQWSYEQYF.

This clonotype appeared many times. The rearrangement uses TRBV4-1 and TRBJ2-3, with D perhaps being TRBD1 or TRBD2 (5 bases each). Germline-derived CDR1 and CDR2 are MGHRA and YSYEKL. The CDR3 is 14 amino acids. Between the trimmed V and J ends, which lost 3 bases and 4 bases, there was a span of 11 bases. CDR3 coding DNA: TGCGCCAGCAGCCAGGTCCTGGGGGCAGATACGCAGTATTTT. Residues: CASSQVLGADTQYF.

The CDR3: CAWRPTSGMEQFF. CDR3 coding DNA: TGTGCCTGGAGGCCGACTAGCGGGATGGAGCAGTTCTTC. The genes are TRBV30 and TRBJ2-1, with 11 bases that match TRBD2. There are 13 residues in the CDR3. The trim removed 3 bases at V and 10 bases at J, leaving 5 bases unmatched. Germline V gene sequence: CDR1 GTSNPN, CDR2 SVGIG (reference sequence).

Only a few counts were recorded for this clonotype. V is TRBV30 and J is TRBJ2-4; D may be TRBD1 or TRBD2 (7 bases each). The CDR3 consists of 13 residues. CDR1 and CDR2 from the germline V gene are GTSNPN and SVGIG (reference sequence). V was trimmed by 2 bases and J by 6 bases, leaving 11 bases between them. CDR3 amino acids: CAWSTGEGNIQYF. In nucleotides, the CDR3 is TGTGCCTGGAGTACAGGGGAGGGAAACATTCAGTACTTC.

Remarks on this clonotype: At one end, the junction sequence differs from germline, possibly due to a read error. The CDR3: CASSQVIPGGVRNHPQHF. The CDR3 nucleotides are TGTGCCAGCAGCCAAGTTATCCCCGGAGGGGTTCGTAATCATCCCCAGCATTTT. The chain has TRBV14 and TRBJ1-5; TRBD1 is a possible D gene (5 bases). The CDR3 runs 18 residues. Germline CDR1 and CDR2: SGHDN and FVKESK.

This clonotype occurred a few times. This chain uses TRBV7-9 with TRBJ1-4; tentatively, D is TRBD1 (6 bases). V was clipped by 1 base and J by 7 bases, with 13 bases between them. The germline CDR1 and CDR2 sequences are SEHNR and FQNEAQ (reference sequence). The CDR3 spans 15 residues. CDR3 in amino acids: CASSLELAGAEKLFF. Here the CDR3 DNA reads TGTGCCAGCAGCTTAGAGCTGGCAGGGGCTGAAAAACTGTTTTTT.

This clonotype was seen many times. The chain couples TRBV10-3 to TRBJ2-3; 8 bases fit TRBD1. CDR1 is ENHRY and CDR2 is SYGVKD in the germline V gene. This CDR3 has 16 residues. The V segment lost 6 bases and the J segment 4 bases; nucleotides outside the gene matches: 12. CDR3 residues: CAIRPGQGLSPDTQYF. The CDR3 coding sequence is TGTGCCATCAGACCCGGACAGGGTCTTTCACCAGATACGCAGTATTTT.

This clonotype was counted many times. The V call is TRBV12-3 or TRBV12-4, the J call TRBJ2-2; D may be TRBD1 (8 bases). The CDR3 is 16 amino acids. Trimming cost V 5 bases and J 4 bases, with 17 bases left between them. This chain's CDR3 is CASSQGASGLTGELFF. CDR3 DNA: TGTGCCAGCAGTCAGGGGGCTAGCGGTCTCACCGGGGAGCTGTTTTTT.

This clonotype was recorded a few times. This chain connects TRBV28 to TRBJ2-7; 11 nucleotides match TRBD2. From germline, CDR1 is MDHEN and CDR2 SYDVKM. The CDR3 contains 16 residues. After removal of 2 bases from V and 1 base from J, the junction contained 4 bases not matched to a gene. CDR3 residues: CASSLPLAGGSYEQYF. Here the CDR3 DNA reads TGTGCCAGCAGTTTACCCCTAGCGGGAGGTTCCTACGAGCAGTACTTC.

This clonotype came up many times. The rearrangement joins TRBV3-1 to TRBJ2-1, with 9 positions matching TRBD2. The CDR3 has 17 amino acids. With V trimmed by 1 base and J by 6 bases, 10 bases remained unmatched. Per germline, CDR1 LGHDT and CDR2 YNNKEL (reference sequence). The CDR3 sequence: CASSQGIGVAGVNEQFF. The CDR3 nucleotides read TGTGCCAGCAGCCAAGGGATAGGAGTAGCGGGAGTCAATGAGCAGTTCTTC.

This clonotype was observed at least ten times. This rearrangement joins TRBV7-9 to TRBJ2-7, with a possible D match to TRBD2 (5 bases). This CDR3 region has 13 residues. Per the germline V gene, CDR1 is SEHNR and CDR2 is FQNEAQ (reference sequence). V was trimmed by 3 bases and J by 3 bases, leaving 9 bases between them. The CDR3 loop is CASSFPGSYEQYF. In DNA form, the CDR3 reads TGTGCCAGCAGCTTCCCGGGGAGCTACGAGCAGTACTTC.

This clonotype has at least ten counts. The chain employs TRBV6-1 and TRBJ1-3; D may be TRBD1 (6 bases). From germline, CDR1 is MNHNS and CDR2 SASEGT. The CDR3 spans 16 residues. The V gene lost 2 bases and the J gene lost 1 base, with 12 bases spanning the gap. The CDR3 DNA is TGTGCCAGCAGTGAATACAGGGAGCGGTCTGGAAACACCATATATTTT. Its translation is CASSEYRERSGNTIYF.

This clonotype was seen at least ten times. V usage is TRBV2 and J usage is TRBJ2-7; possibly TRBD2 for D (6 bases). Germline-derived CDR1 and CDR2 are SNHLY and FYNNEI. V lost 6 bases and J 0 bases, leaving 15 bases between the germline ends. This CDR3 has 15 residues. For the CDR3, the DNA is TGTGCCAGCAGCGGAAGGCGGGAAAGCTCCTACGAGCAGTACTTC. Translated, it gives CASSGRRESSYEQYF.

The table lists this clonotype with a few counts. This chain connects TRBV6-1 to TRBJ1-2, with D uncertain. Germline V CDR1 and CDR2: MNHNS, SASEGT. V gave up 5 bases and J gave up 5 bases, with 12 bases separating them. This CDR3 region has 13 residues. The CDR3 protein is CASSQRSKYGYTF. In nucleotides, the CDR3 is TGTGCCAGCAGTCAACGGTCGAAGTATGGCTACACCTTC.

Ten or more counts support this clonotype. This chain uses TRBV20-1 with TRBJ1-5; no firm D call. Germline V gene data show CDR1 as DFQATT and CDR2 as SNEGSKA (reference sequence). The V end was cut by 5 bases, the J end by 3 bases, with 14 bases between. This CDR3 has 14 amino acids. The CDR3 region is CSAQGQLFNQPQHF. The CDR3 bases are TGCAGTGCTCAAGGCCAGCTATTCAATCAGCCCCAGCATTTT.

This clonotype was picked up many times. The rearrangement joins TRBV7-2 to TRBJ2-3; D is undetermined. This CDR3 comprises 17 residues. V lost 2 bases and J 2 bases, leaving 17 bases between the germline ends. Germline V CDR1 and CDR2: SGHTA, FQGNSA. The CDR3 loop is CASSLISRTFYTDTQYF. CDR3 DNA sequence: TGTGCCAGCAGCTTAATCTCACGGACGTTTTACACAGATACGCAGTATTTT.

The chain employs TRBV30 and TRBJ2-1; D is unclear. Germline V gene data show CDR1 as GTSNPN and CDR2 as SVGIG (reference sequence). With 5 bases removed from V and 1 base from J, the gap between germline ends came to 6 bases. This CDR3 contains 12 residues. The CDR3 spells CAWGSSYNEQFF. The CDR3 DNA reads TGTGCCTGGGGTTCTTCCTACAATGAGCAGTTCTTC. Drawing the rest from reference TRBV30 and TRBJ2-1, the complete variable domain is SQTIHQWPATLVQPVGSPLSLECTVEGTSNPNLYWYRQAAGRGLQLLFYSVGIGQISSEVPQNLSASRPQDRQFILSSKKLLLSDSGFYLCAWGSSYNEQFFGPGTRLTVL.

A few counts support this clonotype. The rearrangement joins TRBV5-1 to TRBJ2-2, with D unresolved. V lost 4 bases, J lost 2 bases, and 9 bases lay in between. The germline V gene has CDR1 SGHRS and CDR2 YFSETQ. The CDR3 sequence is 14 residues long. As DNA, the CDR3 is TGCGCCAGCAGCGCCGGGCCAAACACCGGGGAGCTGTTTTTT. Encoded protein: CASSAGPNTGELFF.